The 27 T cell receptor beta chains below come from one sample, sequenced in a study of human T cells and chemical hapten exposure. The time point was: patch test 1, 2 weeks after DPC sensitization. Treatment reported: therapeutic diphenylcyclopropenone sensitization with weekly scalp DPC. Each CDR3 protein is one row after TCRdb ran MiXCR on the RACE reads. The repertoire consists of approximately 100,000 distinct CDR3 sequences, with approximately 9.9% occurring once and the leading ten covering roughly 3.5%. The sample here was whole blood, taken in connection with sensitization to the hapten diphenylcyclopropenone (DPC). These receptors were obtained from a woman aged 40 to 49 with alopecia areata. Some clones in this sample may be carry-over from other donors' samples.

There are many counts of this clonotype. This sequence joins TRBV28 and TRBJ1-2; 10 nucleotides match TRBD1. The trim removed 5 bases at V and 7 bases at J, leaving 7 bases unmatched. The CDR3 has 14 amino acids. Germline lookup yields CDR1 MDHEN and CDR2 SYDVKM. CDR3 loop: CASSTTGGTGGYTF. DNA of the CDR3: TGTGCCAGCAGTACGACAGGGGGCACGGGTGGCTACACCTTC.

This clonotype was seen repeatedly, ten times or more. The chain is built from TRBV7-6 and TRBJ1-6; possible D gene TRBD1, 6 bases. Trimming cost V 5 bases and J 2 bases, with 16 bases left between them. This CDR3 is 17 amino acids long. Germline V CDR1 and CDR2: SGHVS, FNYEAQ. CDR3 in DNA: TGTGCCAGCAGCACCCCCCCAGGGGCCACCTATAATTCACCCCTCCACTTT. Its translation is CASSTPPGATYNSPLHF.

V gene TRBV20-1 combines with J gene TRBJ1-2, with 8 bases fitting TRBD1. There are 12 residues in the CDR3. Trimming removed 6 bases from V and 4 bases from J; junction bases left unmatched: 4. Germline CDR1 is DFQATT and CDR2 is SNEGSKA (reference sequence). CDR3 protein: CSAADRVYGYTF. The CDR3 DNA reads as TGCAGTGCAGCGGACAGGGTCTATGGCTACACCTTC.

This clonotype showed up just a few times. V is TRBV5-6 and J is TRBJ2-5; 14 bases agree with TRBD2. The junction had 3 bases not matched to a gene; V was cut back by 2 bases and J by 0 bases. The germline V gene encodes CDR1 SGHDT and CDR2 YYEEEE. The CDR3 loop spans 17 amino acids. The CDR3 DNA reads TGTGCCAGCAGCTTCGGACTAGCGGGAGGTTACCAAGAGACCCAGTACTTC. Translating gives CASSFGLAGGYQETQYF. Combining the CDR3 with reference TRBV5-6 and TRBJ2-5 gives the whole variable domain DAGVTQSPTHLIKTRGQQVTLRCSPKSGHDTVSWYQQALGQGPQFIFQYYEEEERQRGNFPDRFSGHQFPNYSSELNVNALLLGDSALYLCASSFGLAGGYQETQYFGPGTRLLVL.

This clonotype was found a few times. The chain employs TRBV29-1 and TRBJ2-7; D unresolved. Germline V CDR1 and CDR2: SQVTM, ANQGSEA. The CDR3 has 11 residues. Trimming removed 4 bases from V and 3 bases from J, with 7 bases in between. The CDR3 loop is CSVGAGYEQYF. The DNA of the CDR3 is TGCAGCGTTGGGGCCGGCTACGAGCAGTACTTC.

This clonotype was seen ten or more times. CDR3 in DNA: TGCGCCAGCAGCGTGGGACGGAGCAATCAGCCCCAGCATTTT. It translates to CASSVGRSNQPQHF. J is TRBJ1-5 and V is TRBV5-1; possible D gene TRBD1, 5 bases. The CDR3 sequence is 14 residues long. With 4 bases removed from V and 1 base from J, the gap between germline ends came to 9 bases. The germline gives CDR1 SGHRS, CDR2 YFSETQ.

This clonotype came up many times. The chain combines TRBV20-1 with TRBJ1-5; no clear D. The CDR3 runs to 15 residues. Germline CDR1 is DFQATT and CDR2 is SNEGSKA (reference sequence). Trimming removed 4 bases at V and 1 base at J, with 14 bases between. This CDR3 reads CSATLPPGSNQPQHF. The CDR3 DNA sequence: TGCAGTGCTACCTTGCCCCCTGGCAGCAATCAGCCCCAGCATTTT.

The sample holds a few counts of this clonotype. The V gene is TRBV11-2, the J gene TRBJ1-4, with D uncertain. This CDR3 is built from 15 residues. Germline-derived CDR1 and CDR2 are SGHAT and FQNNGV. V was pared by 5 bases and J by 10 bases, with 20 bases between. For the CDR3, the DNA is TGTGCCAGCAGCGGTCGGCGAGGGTATGAGGGAAAACTGTTTTTT. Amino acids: CASSGRRGYEGKLFF.

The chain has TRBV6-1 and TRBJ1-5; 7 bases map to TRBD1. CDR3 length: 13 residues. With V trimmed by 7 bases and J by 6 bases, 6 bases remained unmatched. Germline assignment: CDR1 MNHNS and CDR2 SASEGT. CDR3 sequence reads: CASTKPGGQPQHF. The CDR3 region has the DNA TGTGCCAGCACCAAGCCAGGGGGTCAGCCCCAGCATTTT.

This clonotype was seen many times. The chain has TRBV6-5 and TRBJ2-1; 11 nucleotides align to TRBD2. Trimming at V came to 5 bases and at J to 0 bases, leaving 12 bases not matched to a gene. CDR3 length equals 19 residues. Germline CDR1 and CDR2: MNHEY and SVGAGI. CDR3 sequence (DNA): TGTGCCAGCAGTCCCTCGGGACTAGCGGAAAAGAGCTCCTACAATGAGCAGTTCTTC. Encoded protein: CASSPSGLAEKSSYNEQFF.

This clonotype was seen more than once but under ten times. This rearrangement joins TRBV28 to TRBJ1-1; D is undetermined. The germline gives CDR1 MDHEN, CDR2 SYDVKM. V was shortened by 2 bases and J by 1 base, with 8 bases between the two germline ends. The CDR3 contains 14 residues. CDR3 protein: CASSLTRGNTEAFF. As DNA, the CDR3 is TGTGCCAGCAGTTTAACGCGGGGGAACACTGAAGCTTTCTTT.

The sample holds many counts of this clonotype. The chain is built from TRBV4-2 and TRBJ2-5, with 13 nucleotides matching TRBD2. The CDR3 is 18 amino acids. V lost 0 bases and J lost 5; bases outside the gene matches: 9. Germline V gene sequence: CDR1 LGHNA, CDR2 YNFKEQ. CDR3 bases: TGTGCCAGCAGCCAAGAGCCTCCCGGGACTAGCGGGGCTGAGACCCAGTACTTC. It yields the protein CASSQEPPGTSGAETQYF.

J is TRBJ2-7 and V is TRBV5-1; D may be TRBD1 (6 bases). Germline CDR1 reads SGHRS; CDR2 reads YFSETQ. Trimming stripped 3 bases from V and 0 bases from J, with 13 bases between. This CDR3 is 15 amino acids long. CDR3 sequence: CASSSQGTSSYEQYF. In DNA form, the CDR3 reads TGCGCCAGCAGCTCACAGGGTACCAGCTCCTACGAGCAGTACTTC.

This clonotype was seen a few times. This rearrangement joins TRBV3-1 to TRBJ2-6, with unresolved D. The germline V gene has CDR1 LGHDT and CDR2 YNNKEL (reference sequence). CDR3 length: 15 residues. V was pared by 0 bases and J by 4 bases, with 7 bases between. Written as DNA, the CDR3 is TGTGCCAGCAGCCAAGAGAGTCGCGGGGCCAACGTCCTGACTTTC. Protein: CASSQESRGANVLTF.

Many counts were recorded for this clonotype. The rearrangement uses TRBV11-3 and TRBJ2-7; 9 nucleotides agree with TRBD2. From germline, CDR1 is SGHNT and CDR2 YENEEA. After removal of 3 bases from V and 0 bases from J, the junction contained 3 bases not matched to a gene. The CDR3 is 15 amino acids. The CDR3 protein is CASSLSSGASYEQYF. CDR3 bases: TGTGCCAGCAGCTTGTCTAGCGGGGCCTCCTACGAGCAGTACTTC.

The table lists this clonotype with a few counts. DNA of the CDR3: TGTGCCAGCAGCTTAAGGGTACAGGGGGCGAAAACCTACGAGCAGTACTTC. The encoded protein is CASSLRVQGAKTYEQYF. The V and J genes are TRBV7-8 and TRBJ2-7; TRBD1 matches 9 bases. Germline assignment: CDR1 SGHVS and CDR2 FQNEAQ. Germline trimming cut 2 bases from V and 2 bases from J; bases unmatched to any gene: 10. The CDR3 is 17 residues long.

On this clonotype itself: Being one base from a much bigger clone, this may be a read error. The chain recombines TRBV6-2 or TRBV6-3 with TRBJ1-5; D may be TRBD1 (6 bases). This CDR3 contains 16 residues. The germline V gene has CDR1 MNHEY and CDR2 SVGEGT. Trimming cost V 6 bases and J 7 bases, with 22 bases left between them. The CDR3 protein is CASRPKWDKLKQPQHF. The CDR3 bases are TGTGCCAGCAGGCCGAAATGGGACAAACTTAAACAGCCCCAGCATTTT.

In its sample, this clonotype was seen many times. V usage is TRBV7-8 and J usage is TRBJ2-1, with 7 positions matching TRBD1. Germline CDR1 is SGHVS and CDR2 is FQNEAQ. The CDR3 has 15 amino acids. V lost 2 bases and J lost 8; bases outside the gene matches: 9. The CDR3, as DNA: TGTGCCAGCAGCTTAAGTGAGAGGGGGCCGGATGAGCAGTTCTTC. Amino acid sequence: CASSLSERGPDEQFF.

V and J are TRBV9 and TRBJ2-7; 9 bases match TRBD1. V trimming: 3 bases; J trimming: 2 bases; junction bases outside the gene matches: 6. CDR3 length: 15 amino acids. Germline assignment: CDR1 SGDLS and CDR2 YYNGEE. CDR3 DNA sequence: TGTGCCAGCAGCGCTATGACAGGGGGAACCTACGAGCAGTACTTC. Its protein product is CASSAMTGGTYEQYF.

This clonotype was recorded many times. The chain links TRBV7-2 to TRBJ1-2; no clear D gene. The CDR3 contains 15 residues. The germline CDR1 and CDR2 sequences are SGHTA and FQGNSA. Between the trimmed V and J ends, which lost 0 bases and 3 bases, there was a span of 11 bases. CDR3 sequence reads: CASSLALGQDYGYTF. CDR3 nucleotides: TGTGCCAGCAGCTTAGCCTTAGGGCAGGACTATGGCTACACCTTC.

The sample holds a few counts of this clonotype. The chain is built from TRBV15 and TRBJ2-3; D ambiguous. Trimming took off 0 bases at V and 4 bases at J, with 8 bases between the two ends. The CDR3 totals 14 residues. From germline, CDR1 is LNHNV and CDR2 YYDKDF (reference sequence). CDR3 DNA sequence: TGTGCCACCAGCAGAGATTTAGGAGCAGATACGCAGTATTTT. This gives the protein CATSRDLGADTQYF.

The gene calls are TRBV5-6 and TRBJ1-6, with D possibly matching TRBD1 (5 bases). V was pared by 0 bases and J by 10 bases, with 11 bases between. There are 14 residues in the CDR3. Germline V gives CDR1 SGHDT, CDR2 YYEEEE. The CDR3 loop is CASSLGRGQSPLHF. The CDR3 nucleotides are TGTGCCAGCAGCTTGGGTCGGGGCCAATCACCCCTCCACTTT.

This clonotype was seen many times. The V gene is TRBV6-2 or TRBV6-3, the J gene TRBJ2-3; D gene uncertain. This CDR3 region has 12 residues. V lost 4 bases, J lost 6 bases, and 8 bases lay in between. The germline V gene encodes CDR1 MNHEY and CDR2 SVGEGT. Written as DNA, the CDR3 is TGTGCCAGCAGTTCGGCCCGGGATACGCAGTATTTT. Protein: CASSSARDTQYF.

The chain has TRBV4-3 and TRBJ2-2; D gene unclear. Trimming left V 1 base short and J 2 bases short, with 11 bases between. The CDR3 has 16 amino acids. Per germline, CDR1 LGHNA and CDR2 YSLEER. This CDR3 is CASSQVGRKNTGELFF. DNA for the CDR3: TGCGCCAGCAGCCAAGTCGGCCGAAAAAACACCGGGGAGCTGTTTTTT.

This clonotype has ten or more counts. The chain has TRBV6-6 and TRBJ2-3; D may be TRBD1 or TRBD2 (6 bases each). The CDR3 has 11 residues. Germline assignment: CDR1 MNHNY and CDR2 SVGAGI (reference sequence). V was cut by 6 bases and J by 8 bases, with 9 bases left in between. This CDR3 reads CASRGGGTQYF. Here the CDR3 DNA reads TGTGCCAGCAGAGGAGGGGGTACGCAGTATTTT.

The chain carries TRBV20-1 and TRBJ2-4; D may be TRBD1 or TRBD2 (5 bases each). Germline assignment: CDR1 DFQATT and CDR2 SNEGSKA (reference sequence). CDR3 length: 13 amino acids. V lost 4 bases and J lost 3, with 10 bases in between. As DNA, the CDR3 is TGCAGTGCTATTAAGAGGGGCAAAAACATTCAGTACTTC. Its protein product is CSAIKRGKNIQYF.

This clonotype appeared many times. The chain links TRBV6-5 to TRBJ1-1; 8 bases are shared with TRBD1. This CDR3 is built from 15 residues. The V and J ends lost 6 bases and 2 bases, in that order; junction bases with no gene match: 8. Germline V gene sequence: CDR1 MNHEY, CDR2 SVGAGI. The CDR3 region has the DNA TGTGCCAGCAGAGCCGACAGGGGACGAAACACTGAAGCTTTCTTT. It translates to CASRADRGRNTEAFF.